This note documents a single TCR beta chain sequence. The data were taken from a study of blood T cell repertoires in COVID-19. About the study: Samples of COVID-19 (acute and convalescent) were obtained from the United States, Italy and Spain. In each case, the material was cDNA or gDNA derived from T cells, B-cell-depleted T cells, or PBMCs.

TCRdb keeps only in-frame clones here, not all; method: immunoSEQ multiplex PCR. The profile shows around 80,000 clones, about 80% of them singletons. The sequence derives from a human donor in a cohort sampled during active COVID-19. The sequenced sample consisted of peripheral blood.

Written as DNA, the CDR3 is TGTGCCAGCAGAGGACAGGGTGAGAACTATGGCTACACCTTC. Protein: CASRGQGENYGYTF. The chain combines TRBV6-5 with TRBJ1-2; 8 bases fit TRBD1. Per the germline V gene, CDR1 is MNHEY and CDR2 is SVGAGI. The CDR3 length is 14 residues. After removal of 6 bases from V and 2 bases from J, the junction contained 5 bases not matched to a gene.